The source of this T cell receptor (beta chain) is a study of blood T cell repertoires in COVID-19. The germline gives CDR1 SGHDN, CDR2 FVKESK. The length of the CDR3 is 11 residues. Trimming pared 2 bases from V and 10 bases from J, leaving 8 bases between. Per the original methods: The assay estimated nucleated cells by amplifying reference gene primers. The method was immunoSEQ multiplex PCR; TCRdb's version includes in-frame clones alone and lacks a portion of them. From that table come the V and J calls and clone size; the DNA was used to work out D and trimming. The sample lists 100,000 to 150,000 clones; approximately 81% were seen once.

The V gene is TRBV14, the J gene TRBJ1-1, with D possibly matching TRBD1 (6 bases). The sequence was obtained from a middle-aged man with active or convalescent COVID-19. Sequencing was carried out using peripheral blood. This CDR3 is CASSQRGGAFF. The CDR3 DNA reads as TGTGCCAGCAGCCAAAGAGGGGGAGCTTTCTTT.